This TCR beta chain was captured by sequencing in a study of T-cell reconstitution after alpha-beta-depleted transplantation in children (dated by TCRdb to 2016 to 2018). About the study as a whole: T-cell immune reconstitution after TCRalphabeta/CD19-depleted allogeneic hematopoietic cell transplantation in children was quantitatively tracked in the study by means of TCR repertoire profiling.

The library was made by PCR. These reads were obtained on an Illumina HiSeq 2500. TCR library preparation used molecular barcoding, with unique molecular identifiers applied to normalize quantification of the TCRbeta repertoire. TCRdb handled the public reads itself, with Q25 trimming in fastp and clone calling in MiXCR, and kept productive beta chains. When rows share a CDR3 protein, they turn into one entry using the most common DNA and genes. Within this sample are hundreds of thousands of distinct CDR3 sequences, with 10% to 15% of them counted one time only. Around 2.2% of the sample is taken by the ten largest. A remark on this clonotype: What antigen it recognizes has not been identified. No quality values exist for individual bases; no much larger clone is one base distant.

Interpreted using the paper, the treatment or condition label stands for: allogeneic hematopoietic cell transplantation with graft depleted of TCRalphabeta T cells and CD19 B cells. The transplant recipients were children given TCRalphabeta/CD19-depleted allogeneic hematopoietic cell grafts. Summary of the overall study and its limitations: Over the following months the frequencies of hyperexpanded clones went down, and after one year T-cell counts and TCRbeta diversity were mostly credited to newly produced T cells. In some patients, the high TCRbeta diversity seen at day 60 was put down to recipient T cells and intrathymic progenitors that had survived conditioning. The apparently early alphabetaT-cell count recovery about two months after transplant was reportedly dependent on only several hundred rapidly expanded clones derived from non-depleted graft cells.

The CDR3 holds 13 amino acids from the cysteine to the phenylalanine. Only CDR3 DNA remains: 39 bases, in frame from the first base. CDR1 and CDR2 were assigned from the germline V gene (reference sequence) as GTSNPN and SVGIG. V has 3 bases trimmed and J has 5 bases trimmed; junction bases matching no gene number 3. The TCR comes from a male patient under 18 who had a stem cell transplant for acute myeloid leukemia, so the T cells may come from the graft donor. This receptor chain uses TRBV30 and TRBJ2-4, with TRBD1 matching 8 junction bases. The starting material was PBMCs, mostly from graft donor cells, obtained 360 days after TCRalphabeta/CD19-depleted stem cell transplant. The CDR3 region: CAWRGQGQNIQYF. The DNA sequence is TGTGCCTGGAGAGGACAGGGCCAAAACATTCAGTACTTC. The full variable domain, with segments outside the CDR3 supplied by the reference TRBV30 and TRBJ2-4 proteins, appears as SQTIHQWPATLVQPVGSPLSLECTVEGTSNPNLYWYRQAAGRGLQLLFYSVGIGQISSEVPQNLSASRPQDRQFILSSKKLLLSDSGFYLCAWRGQGQNIQYFGAGTRLSVL.